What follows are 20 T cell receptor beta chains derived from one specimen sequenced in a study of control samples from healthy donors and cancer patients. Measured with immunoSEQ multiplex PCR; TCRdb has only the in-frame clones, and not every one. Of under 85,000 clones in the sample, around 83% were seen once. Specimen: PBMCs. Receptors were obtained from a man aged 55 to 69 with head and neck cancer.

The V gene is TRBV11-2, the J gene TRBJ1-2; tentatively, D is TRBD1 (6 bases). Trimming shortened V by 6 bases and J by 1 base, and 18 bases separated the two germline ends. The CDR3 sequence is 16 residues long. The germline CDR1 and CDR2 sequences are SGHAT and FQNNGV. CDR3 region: CASRIRRRGFNYGYTF. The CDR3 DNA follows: TGTGCCAGCAGAATACGGCGCAGGGGTTTTAACTATGGCTACACCTTC.

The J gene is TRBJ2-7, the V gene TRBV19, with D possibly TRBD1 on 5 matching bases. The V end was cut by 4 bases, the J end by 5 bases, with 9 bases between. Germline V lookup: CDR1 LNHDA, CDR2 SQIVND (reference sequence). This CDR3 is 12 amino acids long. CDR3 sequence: CASSTQTDEQYF. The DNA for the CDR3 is TGTGCCAGTAGTACCCAGACAGACGAGCAGTACTTC.

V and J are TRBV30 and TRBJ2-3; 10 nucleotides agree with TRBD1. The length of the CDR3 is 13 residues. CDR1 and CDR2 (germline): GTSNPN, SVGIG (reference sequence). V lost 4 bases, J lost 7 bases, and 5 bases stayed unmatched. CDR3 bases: TGTGCCTGGAACAGGGACAGGGGAAATACGCAGTATTTT. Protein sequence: CAWNRDRGNTQYF.

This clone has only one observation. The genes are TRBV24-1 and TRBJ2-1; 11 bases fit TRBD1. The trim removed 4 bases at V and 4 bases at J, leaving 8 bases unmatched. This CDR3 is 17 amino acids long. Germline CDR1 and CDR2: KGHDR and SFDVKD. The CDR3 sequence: CATSERTGTGGYNEQFF. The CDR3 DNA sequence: TGTGCCACCAGTGAACGCACCGGGACAGGGGGATACAATGAGCAGTTCTTC.

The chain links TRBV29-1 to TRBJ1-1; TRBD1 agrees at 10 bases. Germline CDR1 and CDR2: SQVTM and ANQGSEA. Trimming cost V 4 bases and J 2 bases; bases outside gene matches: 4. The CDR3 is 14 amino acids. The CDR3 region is CSVARDRGNTEAFF. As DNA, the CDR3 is TGCAGCGTTGCCCGGGACAGGGGAAACACTGAAGCTTTCTTT.

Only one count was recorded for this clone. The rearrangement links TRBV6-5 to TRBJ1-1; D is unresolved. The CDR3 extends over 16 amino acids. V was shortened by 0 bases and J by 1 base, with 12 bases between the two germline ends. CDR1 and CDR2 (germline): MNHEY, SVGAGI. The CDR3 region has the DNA TGTGCCAGCAGTTACTCGCTAGTGGCGGCGAACACTGAAGCTTTCTTT. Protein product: CASSYSLVAANTEAFF.

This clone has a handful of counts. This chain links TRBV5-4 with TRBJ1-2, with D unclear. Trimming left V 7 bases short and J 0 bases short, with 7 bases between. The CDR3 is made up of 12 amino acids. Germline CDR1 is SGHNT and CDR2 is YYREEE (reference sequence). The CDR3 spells CASSHPNYGYTF. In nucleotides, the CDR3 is TGTGCCAGCTCCCACCCTAACTATGGCTACACCTTC.

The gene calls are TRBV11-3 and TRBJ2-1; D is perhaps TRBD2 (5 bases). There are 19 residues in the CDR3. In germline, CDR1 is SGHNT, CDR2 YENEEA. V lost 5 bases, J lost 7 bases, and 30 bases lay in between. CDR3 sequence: CASSPNTPTTLAPGNEQFF. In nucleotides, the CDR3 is TGTGCCAGCAGCCCAAACACCCCGACTACTCTCGCCCCCGGAAATGAGCAGTTCTTC.

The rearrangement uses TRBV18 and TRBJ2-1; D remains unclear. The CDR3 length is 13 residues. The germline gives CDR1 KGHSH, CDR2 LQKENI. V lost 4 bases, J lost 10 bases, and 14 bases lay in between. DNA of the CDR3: TGTGCCAGCTCACGGATAAGTACTCCCGAGCAGTTCTTC. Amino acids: CASSRISTPEQFF.

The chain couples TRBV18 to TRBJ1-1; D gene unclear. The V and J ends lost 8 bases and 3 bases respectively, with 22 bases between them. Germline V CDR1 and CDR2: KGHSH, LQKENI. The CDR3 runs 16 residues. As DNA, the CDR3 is TGTGCCAGCGCTCTACTCGGCAGGACTCTCTACACTGAAGCTTTCTTT. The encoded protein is CASALLGRTLYTEAFF.

CDR3 in DNA: TGTGCCAGCAGTCCCCCCCCCTTCTTT. Protein: CASSPPPFF. The chain joins TRBV28 to TRBJ1-1, with D hard to call. V lost 5 bases to trimming and J lost 14 bases, with 9 bases between them. This CDR3 contains 9 residues. In germline, CDR1 is MDHEN, CDR2 SYDVKM.

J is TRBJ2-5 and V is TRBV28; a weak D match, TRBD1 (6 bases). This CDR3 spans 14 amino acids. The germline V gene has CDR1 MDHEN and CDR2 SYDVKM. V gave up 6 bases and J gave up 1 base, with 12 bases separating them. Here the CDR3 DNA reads TGTGCCAGCAGGCATTCGGACAGCCAAGAGACCCAGTACTTC. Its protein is CASRHSDSQETQYF. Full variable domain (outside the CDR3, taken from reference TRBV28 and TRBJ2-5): DVKVTQSSRYLVKRTGEKVFLECVQDMDHENMFWYRQDPGLGLRLIYFSYDVKMKEKGDIPEGYSVSREKKERFSLILESASTNQTSMYLCASRHSDSQETQYFGPGTRLLVL.

DNA for the CDR3: TGCGCCAGCAGCGTCGACAGGGGAGGGGGTAGTTCTACGCAGTATTTT. Translation gives CASSVDRGGGSSTQYF. The chain has TRBV5-1 and TRBJ2-3, with a possible D match to TRBD1 (8 bases). The CDR3 totals 16 residues. V was trimmed by 4 bases and J by 8 bases, leaving 23 bases between them. Germline CDR1 is SGHRS and CDR2 is YFSETQ.

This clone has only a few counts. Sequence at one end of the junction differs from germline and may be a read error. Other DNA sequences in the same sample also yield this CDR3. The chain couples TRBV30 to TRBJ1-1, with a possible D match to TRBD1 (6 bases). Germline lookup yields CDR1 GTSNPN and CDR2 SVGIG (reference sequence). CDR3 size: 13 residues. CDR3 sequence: CAWSVRGDTEAFF. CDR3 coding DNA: TGTGCCTGGAGTGTAAGGGGGGACACCGAAGCTTTCTTT.

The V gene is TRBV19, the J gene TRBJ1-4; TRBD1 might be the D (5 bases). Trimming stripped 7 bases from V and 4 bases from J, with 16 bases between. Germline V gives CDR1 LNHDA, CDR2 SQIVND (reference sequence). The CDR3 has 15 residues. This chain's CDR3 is CASNQNGGVNEKLFF. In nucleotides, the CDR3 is TGTGCCAGTAATCAAAATGGAGGGGTTAATGAAAAACTGTTTTTT.

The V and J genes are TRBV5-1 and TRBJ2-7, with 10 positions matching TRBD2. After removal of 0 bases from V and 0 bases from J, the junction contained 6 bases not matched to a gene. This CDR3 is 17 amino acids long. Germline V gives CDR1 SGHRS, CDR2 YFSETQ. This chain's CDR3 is CASSLGSSGSFSYEQYF. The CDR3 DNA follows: TGCGCCAGCAGCTTGGGCTCTAGCGGGAGTTTCTCCTACGAGCAGTACTTC.

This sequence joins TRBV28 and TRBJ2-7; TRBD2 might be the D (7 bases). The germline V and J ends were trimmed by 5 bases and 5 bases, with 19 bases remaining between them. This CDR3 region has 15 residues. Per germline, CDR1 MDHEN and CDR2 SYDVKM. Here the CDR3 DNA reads TGTGCCAGCAGTCCCGGGGGGCCAGTAGGCCACGAGCAGTACTTC. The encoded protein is CASSPGGPVGHEQYF.

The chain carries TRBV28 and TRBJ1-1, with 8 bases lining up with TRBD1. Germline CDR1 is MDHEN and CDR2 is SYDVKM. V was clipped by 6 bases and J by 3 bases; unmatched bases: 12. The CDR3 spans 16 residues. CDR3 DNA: TGTGCCAGCAGCTCCCTGACAGGGGCCGCGGACACTGAAGCTTTCTTT. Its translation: CASSSLTGAADTEAFF.

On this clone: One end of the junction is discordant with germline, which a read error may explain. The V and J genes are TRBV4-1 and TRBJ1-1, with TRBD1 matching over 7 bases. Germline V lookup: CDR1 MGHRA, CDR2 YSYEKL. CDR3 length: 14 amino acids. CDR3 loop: CVSSLTGGGFAAFF. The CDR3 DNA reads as TGCGTCAGCAGCCTCACAGGAGGGGGCTTTGCAGCTTTCTTT.

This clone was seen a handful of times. CDR3: CASSTGTGGEAFF. The DNA of the CDR3 is TGTGCCAGTAGTACCGGGACAGGGGGTGAAGCTTTCTTT. The chain links TRBV19 to TRBJ1-1; 11 bases are a match to TRBD1. V shed 4 bases and J 7 bases; nucleotides not matched to a gene: 2. Germline assignment: CDR1 LNHDA and CDR2 SQIVND (reference sequence). The length of the CDR3 is 13 residues.